A selection of T cell receptor beta chains follows, all from one sample in a study of beta chain features in type 1 diabetes. Clones were sequenced by immunoSEQ multiplex PCR, and TCRdb holds only the in-frame ones, with some missing. The sample has 350,000 or so clones, 20% seen once. The specimen sequenced was naive CD4+ T cells from blood. The source of these receptors is a woman between 18 and 29 years old in good health. CDR3s include the opening cysteine and the closing phenylalanine or tryptophan. A D gene is named only where the DNA matches it firmly. Not all rows give a size; the values are once, few, many and, for expanded clones, a class.

TRBJ2-1	NA	TRBV5-6	NA	CASSFRSSYNEQFF	TGTGCCAGCAGCTTTCGGAGCTCCTACAATGAGCAGTTCTTC
TRBJ1-2	few	TRBV30	NA	CAWRGQGLLYGYTF	TGTGCCTGGAGAGGGCAGGGCCTGCTCTATGGCTACACCTTC
TRBJ2-3	few	TRBV18	TRBD2	CASSPLSGVSTDTQYF	TGTGCCAGCTCACCCCTTAGCGGGGTTAGCACAGATACGCAGTATTTT
TRBJ1-5	few	TRBV21-1	NA	CASSKEALRGIQPQHF	TGTGCCAGCAGCAAAGAGGCCCTCAGGGGAATTCAGCCCCAGCATTTT
TRBJ1-6	NA	TRBV19	NA	CASSPAQVSPLHF	TGTGCCAGTAGCCCCGCACAGGTATCACCCCTCCACTTT
TRBJ2-3	NA	TRBV5-1	NA	CASSLAGGRPQDTQYF	TGCGCCAGCAGCTTGGCCGGCGGTAGGCCCCAGGATACGCAGTATTTT
TRBJ2-1	few	TRBV12-5	TRBD2	CASGVGGVGEQFF	TGTGCTAGTGGAGTGGGAGGGGTTGGTGAGCAGTTCTTC
TRBJ2-3	few	TRBV5-1	TRBD2	CASSPASGGPPTDTQYF	TGCGCCAGCAGCCCTGCTAGCGGGGGGCCTCCCACAGATACGCAGTATTTT
TRBJ2-5	few	TRBV5-4	NA	CASSLSRGQETQYF	TGTGCCAGCAGCTTGTCTCGGGGGCAAGAGACCCAGTACTTC
TRBJ2-1	few	TRBV5-4	NA	CASSSDNEQFF	TGTGCCAGCAGCTCCGACAATGAGCAGTTCTTC
TRBJ2-1	NA	TRBV9	TRBD2	CASSVEASGDHEQFF	TGTGCCAGCAGCGTAGAGGCTAGCGGGGACCATGAGCAGTTCTTC
TRBJ2-5	NA	TRBV5-4	TRBD2	CASSPGTSVQETQYF	TGTGCCAGCAGCCCGGGGACTAGCGTACAAGAGACCCAGTACTTC
TRBJ1-1	NA	TRBV6-5	TRBD1	CASSYSMYRGATEAFF	TGTGCCAGCAGTTACTCGATGTACAGGGGTGCCACTGAAGCTTTCTTT
TRBJ2-5	NA	TRBV7-7	NA	CASSPDLRGTQYF	TGTGCTAGCAGCCCAGACCTACGGGGGACCCAGTACTTC
TRBJ2-1	NA	TRBV15	TRBD2	CATSSPLAGNEQFF	TGTGCCACCAGCAGCCCTCTAGCGGGAAATGAGCAGTTCTTC
TRBJ1-2	few	TRBV30	NA	CAWKTGLRNYGYTF	TGTGCCTGGAAAACAGGGCTGAGGAACTATGGCTACACCTTC
TRBJ2-2	NA	TRBV7-9	NA	CASSSRAALAGELFF	TGTGCCAGCAGCTCAAGGGCTGCACTAGCCGGGGAGCTGTTTTTT
TRBJ2-2	NA	TRBV9	NA	CASSRDFTGELFF	TGTGCCAGCAGCCGGGATTTCACCGGGGAGCTGTTTTTT
TRBJ1-1	NA	TRBV6-1	TRBD1	CASLVGRGYRTEAFF	TGTGCCAGCTTAGTTGGCAGGGGGTATCGCACTGAAGCTTTCTTT
TRBJ1-4	NA	TRBV18	NA	CASSPFGNQATNEKLFF	TGTGCCAGCTCACCATTTGGCAACCAAGCAACTAATGAAAAACTGTTTTTT
TRBJ2-1	few	TRBV7-2	TRBD2	CASSSGLVNEQFF	TGTGCCAGCAGCTCCGGACTAGTCAATGAGCAGTTCTTC
TRBJ2-5	few	TRBV5-1	TRBD1	CASRAGTAKRETQYF	TGCGCCAGCAGGGCCGGGACAGCGAAACGAGAGACCCAGTACTTC
TRBJ1-2	few	TRBV6-5	NA	CASSYSRGWGGYTF	TGTGCCAGCAGTTACTCGCGAGGGTGGGGAGGCTACACCTTC
TRBJ2-7	few	TRBV25-1	TRBD1	CASSELTGGPYEQYF	TGTGCCAGCAGTGAACTTACAGGGGGTCCCTACGAGCAGTACTTC
TRBJ2-5	NA	TRBV2	TRBD1	CASSGDRGIETQYF	TGTGCCAGCAGTGGGGACAGGGGGATAGAGACCCAGTACTTC